A single sample gave rise to the 9 T cell receptor beta chains below, sequenced in a study of regulatory T cells in long-lasting Graves disease. Relying on iRepertoire HTBI primers and Arm-PCR of CDR3 regions, the team built TCR beta libraries. TCRdb independently ran MiXCR on the multiplex PCR reads; one entry per CDR3 protein. Among 400,000 to 650,000 distinct CDR3 sequences listed, about 16% were seen once. The sample's time point: newly diagnosed GD, antithyroid drugs for less than 3 months. Construction of the TCR library relied on RNA isolated from PBMCs. These data also featured in a second study, about T cells in Graves' hyperthyroidism and ophthalmopathy.

Source: peripheral blood mononuclear cells (PBMCs), taken at new diagnosis, from a patient treated with antithyroid drugs. The receptors come from a woman aged 40-65 years with Graves disease.

Of note for this clonotype: This may stem from a read error, because a much larger clone lies one nucleotide away. The chain couples TRBV6-1 to TRBJ2-7, with 7 positions matching TRBD1. Germline assignment: CDR1 MNHNS and CDR2 SASEGT. The CDR3 extends over 15 amino acids. CDR3 nucleotide sequence: TGTGTCAGCAGTGATGGGCAGGGGGACCCCTACGAGCAGTACTTC. Protein: CVSSDGQGDPYEQYF.

This clonotype was recorded a few times. The rearrangement joins TRBV15 to TRBJ1-1, with D possibly TRBD1 on 5 matching bases. Germline-derived CDR1 and CDR2 are LNHNV and YYDKDF (reference sequence). Trimming took 5 bases from V and 8 from J, leaving 18 bases between them. This CDR3 comprises 14 residues. CDR3 in amino acids: CATSLPGLAPEAFF. In DNA, the CDR3 is TGTGCCACCAGCCTACCGGGACTAGCTCCCGAAGCTTTCTTT.

For this clonotype: This clone may be a read error of a much larger clone one base away. The CDR3 bases are TGTGCCAGCAGTGGGGGGGAGATCGGCGAGCAGTACTTC. Translated, it gives CASSGGEIGEQYF. V gene TRBV2 combines with J gene TRBJ2-7; perhaps TRBD2 as D (6 bases). Trimming removed 4 bases at V and 6 bases at J, with 13 bases between. The CDR3 loop spans 13 amino acids. Germline V gene sequence: CDR1 SNHLY, CDR2 FYNNEI.

V and J are TRBV6-1 and TRBJ2-1; 13 bases match TRBD2. Unmatched junction bases numbered 9, after V lost 6 bases and J lost 7 bases. Germline CDR1 reads MNHNS; CDR2 reads SASEGT. The CDR3 loop spans 16 amino acids. The CDR3 region has the DNA TGTGCCAGCAGCCAGACTAGCGGGGGGCCACAGAATGAGCAGTTCTTC. It yields the protein CASSQTSGGPQNEQFF.

V is TRBV20-1 and J is TRBJ1-1; D perhaps matches TRBD1 (6 bases). The germline CDR1 and CDR2 sequences are DFQATT and SNEGSKA (reference sequence). Trimming pared 6 bases from V and 1 base from J, leaving 9 bases between. This CDR3 is 12 amino acids long. The CDR3 DNA follows: TGCAGTGCCTTGACAGGGAACACTGAAGCTTTCTTT. Protein sequence: CSALTGNTEAFF.

The chain recombines TRBV5-1 with TRBJ2-5; either TRBD1 or TRBD2 may supply D (6 bases each). The germline V gene has CDR1 SGHRS and CDR2 YFSETQ. V was cut by 4 bases and J by 1 base, with 17 bases left in between. There are 16 residues in the CDR3. The CDR3 bases are TGCGCCAGCAGCCCGGGGGCACAGGCCGGCCAAGAGACCCAGTACTTC. Its translation: CASSPGAQAGQETQYF.

This clonotype showed up just a few times. V and J are TRBV7-2 and TRBJ2-7; the match to TRBD1 covers 10 bases. Germline V gene lookup returns CDR1 SGHTA and CDR2 FQGNSA. J gave up 1 base and V 2 bases, and 5 bases lay outside the gene matches. CDR3 size: 16 residues. The CDR3 spells CASSLTPGQGSYEQYF. CDR3 DNA sequence: TGTGCCAGCAGCTTAACCCCGGGACAGGGGTCCTACGAGCAGTACTTC.

In this sample, this clonotype turned up many times. The chain is built from TRBV2 and TRBJ2-7; D may be TRBD2 (5 bases). CDR3 length: 13 residues. Germline CDR1 is SNHLY and CDR2 is FYNNEI. Trimming cost V 4 bases and J 6 bases, with 13 bases left between them. Here the CDR3 reads CASSVDLGGEQYF. The DNA for the CDR3 is TGTGCCAGCAGTGTTGATTTAGGAGGCGAGCAGTACTTC.

The chain recombines TRBV3-1 with TRBJ1-2, with 9 bases that match TRBD1. The J segment lost 4 bases and the V segment lost 4 bases, leaving 4 bases of the junction unmatched. There are 14 residues in the CDR3. In germline, CDR1 is LGHDT, CDR2 YNNKEL (reference sequence). CDR3 sequence reads: CASSPETGGYGYTF. CDR3 sequence (DNA): TGTGCCAGCAGCCCGGAGACAGGGGGCTATGGCTACACCTTC.